This is a list of T cell receptor beta chains from one sample in a study of early T cells in non-severe SARS-CoV-2 infection. TCRdb independently ran MiXCR on the 5' RACE reads; one entry per CDR3 protein. The sample includes about 97,000 distinct CDR3 sequences, 10% to 15% of them seen just once. Sequencing used whole blood. Receptors were obtained from an adult who was a healthcare worker with PCR-confirmed SARS-CoV-2 infection or an uninfected control (not recorded which). Each CDR3 is given with its conserved first and last residue. D genes are given only for firm matches. Size tells how often a clone was seen (once, few, many) or the class of an expanded clone, and some rows leave it out.

DNA: TGTGCCAGCAGCAAAAGCACTAGCGGGAGACGAAGTTATGGCGGGGAGCTGTTTTTT; CDR3: CASSKSTSGRRSYGGELFF; V: TRBV21-1; D: .; J: TRBJ2-2; size: .
DNA: TGCGCCAGCAGTGAGTTACGGACCCAGGGCACCGGGGAGCTGTTTTTT; CDR3: CASSELRTQGTGELFF; V: TRBV10-1; D: .; J: TRBJ2-2; size: many
DNA: TGCAGTGCTCGGGCCGGGACAGGGCTCGATGAGCAGTTCTTC; CDR3: CSARAGTGLDEQFF; V: TRBV20-1; D: TRBD1; J: TRBJ2-1; size: .
DNA: TGTGCCAGCAGTGAATGGACTTCTAGCAATCAGCCCCAGCATTTT; CDR3: CASSEWTSSNQPQHF; V: TRBV2; D: .; J: TRBJ1-5; size: .
DNA: TGTGCCATCAGTGAGCCTTCCGCTAGCGGGAGGTACAATGAGCAGTTCTTC; CDR3: CAISEPSASGRYNEQFF; V: TRBV10-3; D: TRBD2; J: TRBJ2-1; size: many
DNA: TGTGCCAGCAGTTCCGGGACAGAAGAGACCCAGTACTTC; CDR3: CASSSGTEETQYF; V: TRBV12-3/TRBV12-4; D: TRBD1; J: TRBJ2-5; size: few
DNA: TGTGCCAGCAGTGAGGGTGGGACAGGGGGCGTCCAGCCCCAGCATTTT; CDR3: CASSEGGTGGVQPQHF; V: TRBV6-1; D: TRBD1; J: TRBJ1-5; size: few
DNA: TGTGCCAGCAGTCGAATGGGGAATGAGCAGTTCTTC; CDR3: CASSRMGNEQFF; V: TRBV6-2/TRBV6-3; D: .; J: TRBJ2-1; size: .
DNA: TGTGCCAGCAGTTCTCGCGGGGAGCTGTTTTTT; CDR3: CASSSRGELFF; V: TRBV12-3/TRBV12-4; D: .; J: TRBJ2-2; size: few
DNA: TGTGCCCCCCGAAATGAGCAGTTCTTC; CDR3: CAPRNEQFF; V: TRBV21-1; D: .; J: TRBJ2-1; size: few
DNA: TGTGCCAGCAGCCCCCCTGGACTTTCCTACGAGCAGTACTTC; CDR3: CASSPPGLSYEQYF; V: TRBV7-8; D: .; J: TRBJ2-7; size: few
DNA: TGTGCCAGCAGCCTGGGACAGGGAGTTGGCGGCTACACCTTC; CDR3: CASSLGQGVGGYTF; V: TRBV12-3/TRBV12-4; D: TRBD1; J: TRBJ1-2; size: many
DNA: TGTGCCAGCAGCATGGCAGCCAGTTATGGCTACACCTTC; CDR3: CASSMAASYGYTF; V: TRBV28; D: .; J: TRBJ1-2; size: many
DNA: TGTGCCAGCACCTCGGGGGGGGATGAGCAGTTCTTC; CDR3: CASTSGGDEQFF; V: TRBV3-1; D: TRBD2; J: TRBJ2-1; size: .
DNA: TGTGCCAGCAGGACTAGCGGGACAGATACGCAGTATTTT; CDR3: CASRTSGTDTQYF; V: TRBV6-6; D: TRBD2; J: TRBJ2-3; size: many
DNA: TGTGCCAGCCGTACCCCCGGGGGGCACTCCTACGAGCAGTACTTC; CDR3: CASRTPGGHSYEQYF; V: TRBV21-1; D: .; J: TRBJ2-7; size: .
DNA: TGTGCCAGCAGTCAACTACGGATCGACTCTGGAAACACCATATATTTT; CDR3: CASSQLRIDSGNTIYF; V: TRBV25-1; D: .; J: TRBJ1-3; size: .
DNA: TGTGCCAGCAGCTTCCGCGCGAACACCGGGGAGCTGTTTTTT; CDR3: CASSFRANTGELFF; V: TRBV11-2; D: .; J: TRBJ2-2; size: many
DNA: TGCAGTGCTCTAACAAGCGGGAATAGAAACATTCAGTACTTC; CDR3: CSALTSGNRNIQYF; V: TRBV20-1; D: TRBD2; J: TRBJ2-4; size: .
DNA: TGCAGTGCCCGCGACAGGGGAGGCACAGATACGCAGTATTTT; CDR3: CSARDRGGTDTQYF; V: TRBV20-1; D: TRBD1; J: TRBJ2-3; size: many
DNA: TGTGCCACCCGGACAGGGGATAATTCACCCCTCCACTTT; CDR3: CATRTGDNSPLHF; V: TRBV10-3; D: TRBD1; J: TRBJ1-6; size: few
DNA: TGCAGTGCTAGTGTCAGCAACTATGGCTACACCTTC; CDR3: CSASVSNYGYTF; V: TRBV20-1; D: .; J: TRBJ1-2; size: .
DNA: TGTGCCAGCAGCTTAGACAGACTTTATAATTCACCCCTCCACTTT; CDR3: CASSLDRLYNSPLHF; V: TRBV11-2; D: .; J: TRBJ1-6; size: few
DNA: TGTGCCAGTAGGCCCGGGACAGGGGTTACCTACGAGCAGTACTTC; CDR3: CASRPGTGVTYEQYF; V: TRBV19; D: TRBD1; J: TRBJ2-7; size: .
DNA: TGTGCCAGCTCACCTCGGTCCAGCGAGCAGTACTTC; CDR3: CASSPRSSEQYF; V: TRBV12-3/TRBV12-4; D: .; J: TRBJ2-7; size: many
DNA: TGCGCCAGCAGCTCAACGACAGCTTACTACGAGCAGTACTTC; CDR3: CASSSTTAYYEQYF; V: TRBV5-1; D: .; J: TRBJ2-7; size: once
DNA: TGTGCCAGCAGCCAAATTAGCGTGGACACTGAAGCTTTCTTT; CDR3: CASSQISVDTEAFF; V: TRBV6-2/TRBV6-3; D: .; J: TRBJ1-1; size: .
DNA: TGTGCCAGCAGCGGAACAGGGAACGAGCAGTTCTTC; CDR3: CASSGTGNEQFF; V: TRBV28; D: .; J: TRBJ2-1; size: .
DNA: TGTGCCAGCACGCGCGGGGAAGGGGAGACCCAGTACTTC; CDR3: CASTRGEGETQYF; V: TRBV13; D: .; J: TRBJ2-5; size: few
DNA: TGCGCCAGCAGTCAGGAAGGAGGTCGGGAGACCCAGTACTTC; CDR3: CASSQEGGRETQYF; V: TRBV23-1; D: .; J: TRBJ2-5; size: many
DNA: TGCAGTAACGGTGGCACCATGAACACTGAAGCTTTCTTT; CDR3: CSNGGTMNTEAFF; V: TRBV20-1; D: .; J: TRBJ1-1; size: few
DNA: TGCGCCAGCAGCCAAGTGGGCCAAAAAAATCGAAACATTCAGTACTTC; CDR3: CASSQVGQKNRNIQYF; V: TRBV4-1; D: .; J: TRBJ2-4; size: few
DNA: TGTGCCTGGAGTCGAAGGACAGGAGTCCCCCTAGCCAAAAACATTCAGTACTTC; CDR3: CAWSRRTGVPLAKNIQYF; V: TRBV30; D: TRBD1; J: TRBJ2-4; size: few
DNA: TGCAGTGGAACTGAAACCGGGGAGCTGTTTTTT; CDR3: CSGTETGELFF; V: TRBV20-1; D: .; J: TRBJ2-2; size: once
DNA: TGCAGTGCTAGTTTGAGGGGCGAAAAACTGTTTTTT; CDR3: CSASLRGEKLFF; V: TRBV20-1; D: .; J: TRBJ1-4; size: many
DNA: TGCGCCAGCAGCCAGTACGGCCCCTCTATCGGGGATGAGCAGTTCTTC; CDR3: CASSQYGPSIGDEQFF; V: TRBV4-1; D: .; J: TRBJ2-1; size: few
DNA: TGTGCCAGCAGCTCAAGGGACAGGGCCTCCTACGAGCAGTACTTC; CDR3: CASSSRDRASYEQYF; V: TRBV13; D: TRBD1; J: TRBJ2-7; size: many
DNA: TGTGCCAGCAGTGGAGATCTGAACACTGAAGCTTTCTTT; CDR3: CASSGDLNTEAFF; V: TRBV6-1; D: .; J: TRBJ1-1; size: .
DNA: TGTGCCAGCAGTTTTCGGACAGCCTACGAGCAGTACTTC; CDR3: CASSFRTAYEQYF; V: TRBV28; D: .; J: TRBJ2-7; size: few